The 11 T cell receptor beta chains listed next were all sequenced from one sample in a study of blood T cell repertoires in COVID-19. Method: immunoSEQ multiplex PCR; TCRdb's copy keeps in-frame clones and lacks some. The sample includes about 300,000 clones, about 87% of them seen just once. Sequenced material: peripheral blood. These receptors originate from a woman in her forties or fifties with COVID-19, enrolled during active disease.

V and J are TRBV6-1 and TRBJ2-7; weak D call: TRBD2 (5 bases). The CDR3 spans 15 residues. The germline V and J ends were trimmed by 1 base and 3 bases, with 13 bases remaining between them. Germline V gene data show CDR1 as MNHNS and CDR2 as SASEGT. In DNA, the CDR3 is TGTGCCAGCAGTGAAGACCCGCGGGCTGGCTACGAGCAGTACTTC. As protein: CASSEDPRAGYEQYF.

J is TRBJ1-1 and V is TRBV18; D is uncertain. In germline, CDR1 is KGHSH, CDR2 LQKENI. This CDR3 has 14 residues. V shed 3 bases and J shed 1 base, with 9 bases lying between them. The CDR3 DNA follows: TGTGCCAGCTCACCCGTATCGGGGAACACTGAAGCTTTCTTT. Protein: CASSPVSGNTEAFF.

The chain carries TRBV19 and TRBJ2-5; 8 bases are shared with TRBD2. The CDR3 has 15 amino acids. In germline, CDR1 is LNHDA, CDR2 SQIVND (reference sequence). After removal of 5 bases from V and 2 bases from J, the junction contained 7 bases not matched to a gene. CDR3 protein: CASSSWGGGQETQYF. The CDR3 nucleotides are TGTGCCAGTAGTTCCTGGGGCGGGGGGCAAGAGACCCAGTACTTC.

This chain connects TRBV7-2 to TRBJ2-2; 7 positions match TRBD2. The CDR3 runs 16 residues. Germline assignment: CDR1 SGHTA and CDR2 FQGNSA. V lost 5 bases to trimming and J lost 0 bases; unmatched junction nucleotides: 6. CDR3 coding DNA: TGTGCCAGCAGCCTAACTAGCGCCCCGAACACCGGGGAGCTGTTTTTT. This codes for CASSLTSAPNTGELFF. Looking up the rest from reference TRBV7-2 and TRBJ2-2 gives the full variable domain: GAGVSQSPSNKVTEKGKDVELRCDPISGHTALYWYRQSLGQGLEFLIYFQGNSAPDKSGLPSDRFSAERTGGSVSTLTIQRTQQEDSAVYLCASSLTSAPNTGELFFGEGSRLTVL.

The chain joins TRBV6-5 to TRBJ2-4, with 11 nucleotides matching TRBD2. Germline CDR1 is MNHEY and CDR2 is SVGAGI. V gave up 0 bases and J gave up 6 bases; unmatched junction bases: 4. This CDR3 is built from 16 residues. The CDR3 protein is CASSYSPGLAGNIQYF. As DNA, the CDR3 is TGTGCCAGCAGTTACTCCCCTGGACTAGCGGGAAACATTCAGTACTTC.

The chain combines TRBV18 with TRBJ1-4; no clear D gene. The V end lost 3 bases, the J end lost 0 bases, and 8 bases lay between the germline ends. The CDR3 is 15 amino acids. Germline CDR1 reads KGHSH; CDR2 reads LQKENI. In DNA, the CDR3 is TGTGCCAGCTCACCGCAGAAATCAACTAATGAAAAACTGTTTTTT. Protein sequence: CASSPQKSTNEKLFF.

This clone came up once. The chain links TRBV7-2 to TRBJ1-1; D unresolved. Per the germline V gene, CDR1 is SGHTA and CDR2 is FQGNSA. CDR3 length equals 15 residues. V lost 1 base and J 1 base, leaving 10 bases between the germline ends. CDR3 sequence: CASSLDNSGNTEAFF. CDR3 coding DNA: TGTGCCAGCAGCTTAGACAATTCAGGGAACACTGAAGCTTTCTTT. The variable domain in full, with the rest retrieved from reference TRBV7-2 and TRBJ1-1, is GAGVSQSPSNKVTEKGKDVELRCDPISGHTALYWYRQSLGQGLEFLIYFQGNSAPDKSGLPSDRFSAERTGGSVSTLTIQRTQQEDSAVYLCASSLDNSGNTEAFFGQGTRLTVV.

This sequence joins TRBV9 and TRBJ2-1, with D tentatively TRBD1 (5 bases). Trimming left V 4 bases short and J 8 bases short, with 13 bases between. Germline V gene lookup returns CDR1 SGDLS and CDR2 YYNGEE. This CDR3 has 13 residues. The CDR3 nucleotides read TGTGCCAGCAGCAAACATCTAGGGGATGAGCAGTTCTTC. Translation gives CASSKHLGDEQFF. Full variable domain (missing parts from reference TRBV9 and TRBJ2-1): DSGVTQTPKHLITATGQRVTLRCSPRSGDLSVYWYQQSLDQGLQFLIQYYNGEERAKGNILERFSAQQFPDLHSELNLSSLELGDSALYFCASSKHLGDEQFFGPGTRLTVL.

The J gene is TRBJ2-2, the V gene TRBV28, with D tentatively TRBD1 or TRBD2 (8 bases each). The germline V gene has CDR1 MDHEN and CDR2 SYDVKM. Between the trimmed V and J ends, which lost 10 bases and 6 bases, there was a span of 15 bases. The CDR3 has 13 amino acids. The CDR3 nucleotides read TGTGCCACCAGGGGGCGGGAGGCCGGGGAGCTGTTTTTT. Protein product: CATRGREAGELFF.

In the case of this clone: Within the sample, other DNA sequences also encode this same CDR3. This chain uses TRBV19 with TRBJ1-5; D is ambiguous. CDR1 and CDR2 (germline): LNHDA, SQIVND (reference sequence). The CDR3 runs 13 residues. The ends were cut back, 3 bases at V and 2 bases at J, with 5 bases in the middle. This CDR3 reads CASSIGGNQPQHF. CDR3 nucleotides: TGTGCCAGTAGTATCGGTGGCAATCAGCCCCAGCATTTT.

J is TRBJ2-5 and V is TRBV27; D is uncertain. The V end lost 5 bases, the J end lost 2 bases, and 12 bases lay between the germline ends. The CDR3 consists of 14 residues. Germline V lookup: CDR1 MNHEY, CDR2 SMNVEV (reference sequence). This CDR3 reads CASSTRPTQETQYF. For the CDR3, the DNA is TGTGCCAGCAGTACAAGACCGACTCAAGAGACCCAGTACTTC.